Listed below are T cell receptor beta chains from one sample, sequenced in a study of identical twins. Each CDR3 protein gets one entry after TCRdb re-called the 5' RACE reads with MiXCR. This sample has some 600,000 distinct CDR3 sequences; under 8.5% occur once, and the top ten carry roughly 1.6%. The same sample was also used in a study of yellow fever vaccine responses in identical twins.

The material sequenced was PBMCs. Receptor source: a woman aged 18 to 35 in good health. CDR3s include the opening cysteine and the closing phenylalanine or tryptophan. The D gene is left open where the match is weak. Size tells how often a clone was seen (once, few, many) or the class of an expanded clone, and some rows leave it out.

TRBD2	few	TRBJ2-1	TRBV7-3	TGTGCCAGCAGCTCCCGACTAGCGGGAGAAGTAGGTAATGAGCAGTTCTTC	CASSSRLAGEVGNEQFF
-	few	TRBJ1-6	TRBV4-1	TGCGCCAGCAGCCATTATTCACCCCTCCACTTT	CASSHYSPLHF
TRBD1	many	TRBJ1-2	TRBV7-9	TGTGCCAGCAGCTTAGATGCGACAGGGTTCTTTAACTATGGCTACACCTTC	CASSLDATGFFNYGYTF
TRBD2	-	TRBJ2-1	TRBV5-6	TGTGCCAGCAGCCCGCGGACTAGCTTAAATGAGCAGTTCTTC	CASSPRTSLNEQFF
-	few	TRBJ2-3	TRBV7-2	TGTGCCAGCAGCAGGCGGGACAGATCAGATACGCAGTATTTT	CASSRRDRSDTQYF
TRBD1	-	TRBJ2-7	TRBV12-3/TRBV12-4	TGTGCCAGCAGAGAGACAGGGGGAGGCTACGAGCAGTACTTC	CASRETGGGYEQYF
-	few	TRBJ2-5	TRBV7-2	TGTGCCAGCAGCTTAGGAGCGGCAGCCTTCCAAGAGACCCAGTACTTC	CASSLGAAAFQETQYF
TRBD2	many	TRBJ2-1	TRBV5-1	TGCGCCAGCAGCTTGATTGGTAGCGGGGGGTACAATGAGCAGTTCTTC	CASSLIGSGGYNEQFF
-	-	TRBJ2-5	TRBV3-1	TGTGCCAGCAGCCAAGGTCCCCTCCCCCGGGAGACCCAGTACTTC	CASSQGPLPRETQYF
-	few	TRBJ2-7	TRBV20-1	TGCAGCCCTGCCCAGGGTACCTACGAGCAGTACTTC	CSPAQGTYEQYF
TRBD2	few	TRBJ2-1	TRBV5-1	TGCGCCAGCAGCTTGTTTAGCGGGAGTCACAATGAGCAGTTCTTC	CASSLFSGSHNEQFF
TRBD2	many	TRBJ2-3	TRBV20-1	TGCAGTGCTAGGGACACTAGCGGGGGGACTAGAGATACGCAGTATTTT	CSARDTSGGTRDTQYF
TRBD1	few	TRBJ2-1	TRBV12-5	TGTGCTAGTGGGAGCGTCGGGACAGGGACCTACAATGAGCAGTTCTTC	CASGSVGTGTYNEQFF
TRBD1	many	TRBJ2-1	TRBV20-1	TGCAGTGCTAGAGATGTCGGCAGGGGGCTTTACAATGAGCAGTTCTTC	CSARDVGRGLYNEQFF
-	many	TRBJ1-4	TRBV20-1	TGCAGTGCTAGAGGGGTGACAGCAACTAATGAAAAACTGTTTTTT	CSARGVTATNEKLFF
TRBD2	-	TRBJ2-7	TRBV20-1	TGCAGTGCGATTATAGCGGGGACTTACGAGCAGTACTTC	CSAIIAGTYEQYF
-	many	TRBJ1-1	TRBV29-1	TGCAGCGTTGTTCGAGGGTTGAACACTGAAGCTTTCTTT	CSVVRGLNTEAFF
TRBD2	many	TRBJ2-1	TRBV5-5	TGTGCCAGCAAGTGGGGACTAGCGGGAGCGGTATACTACAATGAGCAGTTCTTC	CASKWGLAGAVYYNEQFF
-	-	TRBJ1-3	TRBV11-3	TGTGCCAGCGGACGACTGAACTCTGGAAACACCATATATTTT	CASGRLNSGNTIYF
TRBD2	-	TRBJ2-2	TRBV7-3	TGTGCCAGCAGCGCGGGAGTTCCCACACCACTTACCGGGGAGCTGTTTTTT	CASSAGVPTPLTGELFF
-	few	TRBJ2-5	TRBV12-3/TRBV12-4	TGTGCCAGCAGTTCCGCGACACGGGAGTGGACCCAGTACTTC	CASSSATREWTQYF
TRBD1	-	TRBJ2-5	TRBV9	TGTGCCAGCAGCGTTACAGGGGGCTGGGAGACCCAGTACTTC	CASSVTGGWETQYF
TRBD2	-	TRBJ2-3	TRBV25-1	TGTGCCAGCAGTGGGACGGGAGGGCCCGGAGATACGCAGTATTTT	CASSGTGGPGDTQYF
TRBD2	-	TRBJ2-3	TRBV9	TGTGCCAGCAGCGTAGGGGGTAGCGGGAACGCAGATACGCAGTATTTT	CASSVGGSGNADTQYF
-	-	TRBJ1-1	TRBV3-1	TGTGCCAGCAGCCAAAAAGGACAGTTGAACACTGAAGCTTTCTTT	CASSQKGQLNTEAFF
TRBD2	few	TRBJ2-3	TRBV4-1	TGCGCCAGCAGCCTTAGACTAGCGGGAGGCAAAGATACGCAGTATTTT	CASSLRLAGGKDTQYF
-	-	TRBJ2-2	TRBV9	TGTGCCAGCAGCGTAGTACCAGAGACCGGGGAGCTGTTTTTT	CASSVVPETGELFF
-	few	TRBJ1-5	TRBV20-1	TGCAGTGCTAGAGAACACAGCGGACACCAGCCCCAGCATTTT	CSAREHSGHQPQHF
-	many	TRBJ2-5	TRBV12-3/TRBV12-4	TGTGCCAGCAGTTTAGAGGTCCACCAAGAGACCCAGTACTTC	CASSLEVHQETQYF
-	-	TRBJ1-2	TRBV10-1	TGCGCCAGCAGTGAGTTCCAGGGGAACGGCTACACCTTC	CASSEFQGNGYTF
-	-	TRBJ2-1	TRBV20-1	TGCAGTGCTAGAGATAGGTACGGAGGGCTCTTC	CSARDRYGGLF